The rows below give T cell receptor beta chains drawn from one sample of a study of T cells in Graves' hyperthyroidism and ophthalmopathy. TCRdb itself ran the multiplex PCR reads through MiXCR, one entry per CDR3 protein. This sample has 300,000 to 400,000 distinct CDR3 sequences, with approximately 22% found just once. Source material: blood. Receptor source: a woman aged 45-59 years with Graves' hyperthyroidism. Both conserved end residues are part of each CDR3. Fields, in order: CDR3 DNA, CDR3 protein, clone size, J gene, V gene, D gene. The D gene is left open where the match is weak. Clone sizes are given selectively: once, few, many, or a class where the clone is expanded.

CDR3nt: TGTGCCAGTACCCAACAGGGGGCGGAAGGAAACACCATATATTTT
CDR3aa: CASTQQGAEGNTIYF
abundance: once
j_gene: TRBJ1-3
v_gene: TRBV19
d_gene: TRBD1

CDR3nt: TGTGCCAGCAGCTCTGCCGAGACTAGTTTATACGAGCAGTACTTC
CDR3aa: CASSSAETSLYEQYF
abundance: .
j_gene: TRBJ2-7
v_gene: TRBV5-6
d_gene: .

CDR3nt: TGTGCCAGCAGCCCTGGTGCAAGGGCCGGGAACACCGGGGAGCTGTTTTTT
CDR3aa: CASSPGARAGNTGELFF
abundance: many
j_gene: TRBJ2-2
v_gene: TRBV7-9
d_gene: .

CDR3nt: TGTGCCAGCAGCTTGAGACAGGTGCAGGAGACCCAGTACTTC
CDR3aa: CASSLRQVQETQYF
abundance: many
j_gene: TRBJ2-5
v_gene: TRBV5-8
d_gene: .

CDR3nt: TGTGCCAGCAGTGGTGGAGGGTGGCAAGAGACCCAGTACTTC
CDR3aa: CASSGGGWQETQYF
abundance: many
j_gene: TRBJ2-5
v_gene: TRBV6-1
d_gene: .

CDR3nt: TGTGCCAGCATCGGGACCCCCGGAGGGTACGAGCAGTACTTC
CDR3aa: CASIGTPGGYEQYF
abundance: many
j_gene: TRBJ2-7
v_gene: TRBV2
d_gene: .

CDR3nt: TGTGCCAGCAAGTCAAACCGGGGACAGTCTAATGAAAAACTGTTTTTT
CDR3aa: CASKSNRGQSNEKLFF
abundance: many
j_gene: TRBJ1-4
v_gene: TRBV5-5
d_gene: TRBD1

CDR3nt: TGTGCCAGCAGCTTAAAAAGACTTAACACTGAAGCTTTCTTT
CDR3aa: CASSLKRLNTEAFF
abundance: .
j_gene: TRBJ1-1
v_gene: TRBV7-9
d_gene: .

CDR3nt: TGTGCCAGCAGTTTATCCCCCGGGACTAGCGGGGGGGGTGAGCAGTTCTTC
CDR3aa: CASSLSPGTSGGGEQFF
abundance: .
j_gene: TRBJ2-1
v_gene: TRBV28
d_gene: TRBD2

CDR3nt: TGTGCCAGCAGTTCTAGACAGGGGGCTTATAATCAGCCCCAGCATTTT
CDR3aa: CASSSRQGAYNQPQHF
abundance: .
j_gene: TRBJ1-5
v_gene: TRBV6-5
d_gene: TRBD1

CDR3nt: TGTGCCAGTAGTATAGGAACAGGCAGGCCAAACACCGGGGAGCTGCTTTTT
CDR3aa: CASSIGTGRPNTGELLF
abundance: few
j_gene: TRBJ2-2
v_gene: TRBV19
d_gene: .

CDR3nt: TGTGCCAGCAGTTTATTAAACGAGCAGTACTTC
CDR3aa: CASSLLNEQYF
abundance: many
j_gene: TRBJ2-7
v_gene: TRBV28
d_gene: .

CDR3nt: TGTGCCAGCAGGGGCCCAGACCGTTCTTCACCCCTCCACTTT
CDR3aa: CASRGPDRSSPLHF
abundance: many
j_gene: TRBJ1-6
v_gene: TRBV28
d_gene: .

CDR3nt: TGCGCCAGCAGTGAAAGGCGGGAGGGTGGTGAGCAGTACTTC
CDR3aa: CASSERREGGEQYF
abundance: few
j_gene: TRBJ2-7
v_gene: TRBV10-2
d_gene: TRBD2